Shown below are 14 T cell receptor beta chains from a single sample sequenced in a study of regulatory T cells in long-lasting Graves disease. Libraries of TCR beta came from iRepertoire HTBI primers plus Arm-PCR of CDR3 regions. TCRdb re-called the multiplex PCR reads with MiXCR, one entry per CDR3 protein. The top ten clones hold under 50% of a sample with over 650,000 distinct CDR3 sequences, around 30% of them seen once. Documented time point: persistent/refractory GD, antithyroid drugs over 5 years with positive TRAb. Making the TCR library involved RNA that had been extracted from PBMCs. The input for sequencing was peripheral blood mononuclear cells (PBMCs), taken when the disease was refractory, from a patient treated with antithyroid drugs. The origin of the receptors is a female donor with Graves disease.

This clonotype was picked up many times. This chain uses TRBV6-1 with TRBJ1-2; no firm D call. This CDR3 contains 12 residues. CDR1 MNHNS and CDR2 SASEGT come from the germline V gene. Trimming cost V 6 bases and J 7 bases, with 12 bases left between them. CDR3 coding DNA: TGTGCCAGCAGGGATACAGTAGTTGGCTACACCTTC. It translates to CASRDTVVGYTF.

This clonotype was seen a handful of times. The chain couples TRBV25-1 to TRBJ1-2; D might be TRBD1 (5 bases). The CDR3 runs 15 residues. The V gene's germline CDR1 is MGHDK and CDR2 SYGVNS. V shed 3 bases and J shed 6 bases, with 17 bases lying between them. The CDR3 reads CASSDARRGFDGYTF. The CDR3 coding sequence is TGTGCCAGCAGTGATGCGAGGAGGGGTTTTGATGGCTACACCTTC.

This clonotype was observed a few times. The chain carries TRBV20-1 and TRBJ1-2; D gene ambiguous. This CDR3 has 15 residues. Germline values: CDR1 DFQATT, CDR2 SNEGSKA (reference sequence). Trimming took 3 bases from V and 1 from J, leaving 15 bases between them. This CDR3 reads CSASVSGAFNYGYTF. The DNA for the CDR3 is TGCAGTGCTAGCGTATCTGGAGCATTTAACTATGGCTACACCTTC.

This clonotype was observed a few times. The chain has TRBV20-1 and TRBJ2-4; 8 nucleotides align to TRBD1. Germline V gene lookup returns CDR1 DFQATT and CDR2 SNEGSKA (reference sequence). Germline trimming cut 6 bases from V and 8 bases from J; bases unmatched to any gene: 12. This CDR3 has 14 residues. The CDR3 bases are TGCAGTGCCAAGCCGACAGGGGCCAGGGACATTCAGTACTTC. Protein: CSAKPTGARDIQYF.

This clonotype was seen at least ten times. The chain links TRBV2 to TRBJ1-2; 8 bases are a match to TRBD1. The germline V gene encodes CDR1 SNHLY and CDR2 FYNNEI. V gave up 4 bases and J gave up 6 bases; unmatched junction bases: 4. This CDR3 region has 13 residues. CDR3 nucleotide sequence: TGTGCCAGCAGTGCTACAGGGGGAAATGGCTACACCTTC. Translated: CASSATGGNGYTF.

This clonotype has more than one count but fewer than ten. The gene calls are TRBV20-1 and TRBJ1-4; the match to TRBD1 covers 7 bases. CDR3 length: 14 amino acids. Germline trimming cut 3 bases from V and 5 bases from J; bases unmatched to any gene: 6. Germline CDR1 reads DFQATT; CDR2 reads SNEGSKA (reference sequence). CDR3 nucleotides: TGCAGTGCTAGTCGGACAGGTGGGAATGAAAAACTGTTTTTT. Translating gives CSASRTGGNEKLFF.

This clonotype has just a few counts. The chain couples TRBV20-1 to TRBJ2-5; TRBD2 matches at 10 bases. Germline assignment: CDR1 DFQATT and CDR2 SNEGSKA (reference sequence). V lost 0 bases, J lost 4 bases, and 5 bases stayed unmatched. The CDR3 loop spans 15 amino acids. The CDR3 DNA is TGCAGTGCTAGAGAAGCGGGAGGGCCCAGAGAGACCCAGTACTTC. This gives the protein CSAREAGGPRETQYF.

There are a few counts of this clonotype. The rearrangement uses TRBV6-1 and TRBJ2-7; D uncertain. Deletions cut 5 bases from V and 3 bases from J, with 14 bases between. CDR3 length equals 14 residues. Germline V gene data show CDR1 as MNHNS and CDR2 as SASEGT. CDR3 coding DNA: TGTGCCAGCAGTCGGGTCTTAAATTACTACGAGCAGTACTTC. Residues: CASSRVLNYYEQYF.

The rearrangement links TRBV11-2 to TRBJ2-1; D ambiguous. This CDR3 has 15 residues. Trimming stripped 4 bases from V and 0 bases from J, with 10 bases between. Germline CDR1 is SGHAT and CDR2 is FQNNGV. The CDR3, as DNA: TGTGCCAGCAGCTCTGGACGGAGCTCCTACAATGAGCAGTTCTTC. It yields the protein CASSSGRSSYNEQFF.

This sequence joins TRBV12-3 or TRBV12-4 and TRBJ1-2, with D maybe TRBD1 (5 bases). The V and J ends lost 5 bases and 4 bases respectively, with 14 bases between them. The CDR3 spans 14 residues. The CDR3 sequence is CASSKREQAYGYTF. CDR3 sequence (DNA): TGTGCCAGCAGTAAACGTGAACAGGCCTATGGCTACACCTTC.

The CDR3 DNA reads TGTGCCAGCAACGAGGTTGGGGGCCTGAACACTGAAGCTTTCTTT. Its translation: CASNEVGGLNTEAFF. V and J are TRBV2 and TRBJ1-1; a weak D match, TRBD1 (6 bases). V shed 7 bases and J shed 0 bases, with 15 bases lying between them. Germline assignment: CDR1 SNHLY and CDR2 FYNNEI. The length of the CDR3 is 15 residues.

The table lists this clonotype with many counts. The chain combines TRBV12-3 or TRBV12-4 with TRBJ2-7; a possible D gene is TRBD1 (6 bases). The CDR3 has 12 residues. The V gene lost 3 bases and the J gene lost 9 bases, with 12 bases spanning the gap. DNA of the CDR3: TGTGCCAGCAGTTTGCAGGGGATGCTGCAGTACTTC. Translation: CASSLQGMLQYF.

Comments on this clonotype: A junction end diverges from the germline sequence, so it may reflect a read error. The V call is TRBV5-1, the J call TRBJ2-4, with TRBD1 as a possible D gene (7 bases). The CDR3 loop spans 11 amino acids. CDR1 SGHRS and CDR2 YFSETQ come from the germline V gene. As DNA, the CDR3 is TGTGCCAGCAGCTCCGGGGGACAGCTGTACTTC. Translated, it gives CASSSGGQLYF.

This clonotype came up once. The rearrangement joins TRBV2 to TRBJ2-1, with D uncertain. The CDR3 spans 16 residues. Germline values: CDR1 SNHLY, CDR2 FYNNEI. Trimming pared 6 bases from V and 6 bases from J, leaving 21 bases between. The CDR3 reads CASSVNPGLTTNEQFF. In nucleotides, the CDR3 is TGTGCCAGCAGCGTAAATCCGGGCCTCACGACCAATGAGCAGTTCTTC.